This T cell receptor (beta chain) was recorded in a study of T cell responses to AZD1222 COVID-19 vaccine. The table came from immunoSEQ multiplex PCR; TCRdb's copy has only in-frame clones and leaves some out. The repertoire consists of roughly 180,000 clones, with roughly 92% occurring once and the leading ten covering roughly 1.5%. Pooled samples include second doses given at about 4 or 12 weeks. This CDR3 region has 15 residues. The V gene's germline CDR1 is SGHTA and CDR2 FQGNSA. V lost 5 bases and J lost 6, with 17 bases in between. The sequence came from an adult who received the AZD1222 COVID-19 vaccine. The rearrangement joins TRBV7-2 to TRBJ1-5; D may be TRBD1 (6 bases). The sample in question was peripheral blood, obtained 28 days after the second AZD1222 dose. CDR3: CASSPGLNRAQPQHF. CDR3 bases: TGTGCCAGCAGCCCGGGACTCAACAGGGCTCAGCCCCAGCATTTT.